These T cell receptor beta chains were read from a single sample in a study of blood T cell repertoires in COVID-19. Using immunoSEQ multiplex PCR, the repertoire was profiled, and TCRdb retains in-frame clones only, with some absent. The sample consists of 300,000 to 400,000 clones, more than 85% of them appearing once. The sequencing sample was made of peripheral blood. The receptors were sampled from a human donor in a cohort sampled during active COVID-19. Both conserved end residues are part of each CDR3. D genes are given only for firm matches. Rows may omit the clone size; those that give it use once, few, many or a size class.

v_call,clone_size,d_call,cdr3_length,j_call,cdr3_nt,cdr3_aa
TRBV28,.,.,16,TRBJ1-2,TGTGCCAGCAGTCCAGGACGACGACTATATTCGGATGGCTACACCTTC,CASSPGRRLYSDGYTF
TRBV5-1,few,TRBD1,16,TRBJ1-4,TGCGCCAGCAGCTTAGAGACAGGGTCAACTAATGAAAAACTGTTTTTT,CASSLETGSTNEKLFF
TRBV11-1,.,.,14,TRBJ1-1,TGTGCCAGCAGCCTTCGACAGAAAAACACTGAAGCTTTCTTT,CASSLRQKNTEAFF
TRBV30,.,.,13,TRBJ2-1,TGTGCCTGCATCAGGGCCTCCTACAATGAGCAGTTCTTC,CACIRASYNEQFF
TRBV7-9,.,.,15,TRBJ2-3,TGTGCCAGCAGCTTTGAGGGAGTTGGCAGGGATACGCAGTATTTT,CASSFEGVGRDTQYF
TRBV30,.,TRBD1,12,TRBJ1-2,TGTGCCTGGAGTGTAGGGACAGGGGGCTACACCTTC,CAWSVGTGGYTF
TRBV2,once,.,13,TRBJ1-1,TGTGCGAGCCTTTGGGGGGGGCAGAGAGAAGCTTTCTTT,CASLWGGQREAFF
TRBV2,.,.,12,TRBJ2-7,TGTGCCAGCAGCGCAGACAGTTACGAGCAGTACTTC,CASSADSYEQYF
TRBV12-3/TRBV12-4,.,.,13,TRBJ2-1,TGTGCCAGCAGTTCCATCACAGGTAATGAGCAGTTCTTC,CASSSITGNEQFF
TRBV9,.,.,15,TRBJ1-2,TGTGCCAGCAGCGTAGTTAGGGGAAGGAACTATGGCTACACCTTC,CASSVVRGRNYGYTF
TRBV23-1,.,TRBD1,17,TRBJ1-5,TGCGCCAGCAGTCAATCGACCCGGGACAGGCCCATTTGGCCCCAGCATTTT,CASSQSTRDRPIWPQHF
TRBV7-2,.,.,16,TRBJ1-1,TGTGCCAGCAGCTTAGCATCCGGGTCAAGTAAGACTGAAGCTTTCTTT,CASSLASGSSKTEAFF
TRBV3-1/TRBV3-2,.,TRBD1,14,TRBJ1-1,TGTGCCAGCAGGGGGACAGGGGGGAACACTGAAGCTTTCTTT,CASRGTGGNTEAFF
TRBV19,.,TRBD1,17,TRBJ1-1,TGTGCCAGTAGTATAGTCCCGGGACAGGGATTGAACACTGAAGCTTTCTTT,CASSIVPGQGLNTEAFF
TRBV11-2,.,.,14,TRBJ1-2,TGTGCCAGCAGCCCGGACGGAGGGAACTATGGCTACACCTTC,CASSPDGGNYGYTF
TRBV11-2,once,TRBD1,14,TRBJ2-5,TGTGCCAGCAGCTTCAGACAGGGGAGAGAGACCCAGTACTTC,CASSFRQGRETQYF
TRBV2,once,.,14,TRBJ2-1,TGTGCCAGCAGTGCCACGGTCGTCATTAATGAGCAGTTCTTC,CASSATVVINEQFF
TRBV23-1,.,.,16,TRBJ1-5,TGCGCCAGCAGTCGAACTCGGGGGGGGAGTAATCAGCCCCAGCATTTT,CASSRTRGGSNQPQHF
TRBV18,.,TRBD1,13,TRBJ2-7,TGTGCCAGCTCAACACAGGGGGCTGAAGAGCAGTACTTC,CASSTQGAEEQYF
TRBV10-3,.,TRBD2,16,TRBJ2-3,TGTGCCATCAGTGAGACTGGCGGGGGTAGCACAGATACGCAGTATTTT,CAISETGGGSTDTQYF
TRBV14,.,TRBD1,18,TRBJ1-2,TGTGCCAGCAGCCAAGAAGGGAACAGGGGAGCGAGGTACTATGGCTACACCTTC,CASSQEGNRGARYYGYTF
TRBV28,.,.,14,TRBJ1-4,TGTGCCAGCAGTTTTGGCAGGGCTAATGAAAAACTGTTTTTT,CASSFGRANEKLFF
TRBV10-1,.,.,15,TRBJ2-5,TGCGCCAGCAGGGTTCCGAGGAGGTGGGCCGAGACCCAGTACTTC,CASRVPRRWAETQYF
TRBV30,.,TRBD1,11,TRBJ2-2,TGTGCCTGGGGCGGCGGACAGGGCTCGTTTTTT,CAWGGGQGSFF
TRBV7-2,.,.,14,TRBJ1-6,TGTGCCAGCACAATACAGGGAGGGAATTCACCCCTCCACTTT,CASTIQGGNSPLHF
TRBV6-1,.,TRBD1,14,TRBJ1-2,TGTGCCAGCAGTGAAGGGGACAGGCGAAGGGGCTACACCTTC,CASSEGDRRRGYTF
TRBV4-1,.,TRBD2,18,TRBJ2-1,TGCGCCAGCAGCCAATTCTATGCTAGCGGGAGTTTGTACAATGAGCAGTTCTTC,CASSQFYASGSLYNEQFF
TRBV27,few,.,15,TRBJ1-6,TGTGCCAGCAGCTATGTGACGGGGGAGGGTTCACCCCTCCACTTT,CASSYVTGEGSPLHF
TRBV5-8,.,.,13,TRBJ2-7,TGTGCCAGCACCCTATGGGGAGCCTACGAACAGTACTTC,CASTLWGAYEQYF
TRBV7-7,.,TRBD2,15,TRBJ2-1,TGTGCTAGCAGCCGGGGGACCGCGGGAGGGGATGAGCAGTTCTTC,CASSRGTAGGDEQFF
TRBV5-8,.,.,15,TRBJ1-1,TGTGCCAGCAGCTTGGCCTTTCGGGGGGCTTCTGAAGCTTTCTTT,CASSLAFRGASEAFF
TRBV11-2,once,.,14,TRBJ2-5,TGTGCCAGCAGCATTGCCCGGAGGCAAGAGACCCAGTACTTC,CASSIARRQETQYF
TRBV18,.,TRBD2,16,TRBJ2-2,TGTGCCAGCTCACCACCTAGCGGGACCTCCACCGGGGAGCTGTTTTTT,CASSPPSGTSTGELFF